A single sample gave rise to the 8 T cell receptor beta chains below, sequenced in a study of shared clonotypes between healthy human individuals. The method was immunoSEQ multiplex PCR; TCRdb's version includes in-frame clones alone and lacks a portion of them. The table lists approximately 600,000 clones, around 96% of them singletons, with 0.11% in the top ten. CD45RO-negative cells were positively selected for CCR7, leaving out terminally differentiated effector memory CD45RA+ cells. The specimen was naive CD8+ T cells sorted from blood. The receptors originated from a woman in her twenties or thirties in good health.

The CDR3 bases are TGCGCCAGCAGCCAAACCGCGGGTCTCGGCTACACCTTC. Amino acid sequence: CASSQTAGLGYTF. The chain has TRBV4-1 and TRBJ1-2; D remains unclear. There are 13 residues in the CDR3. The V end was cut by 2 bases, the J end by 8 bases, with 12 bases between. The germline V gene encodes CDR1 MGHRA and CDR2 YSYEKL.

The chain has TRBV2 and TRBJ2-1; D is perhaps TRBD1 or TRBD2 (5 bases each). The CDR3 is 12 residues long. V lost 8 bases and J 9 bases, leaving 14 bases between the germline ends. CDR1 is SNHLY, CDR2 FYNNEI, per germline. The CDR3 DNA is TGTGCCAGCGGGGGAAACGCGGGTGAGCAGTTCTTC. It translates to CASGGNAGEQFF.

CDR3 in DNA: TGCGCCAGCAGCCCCCGGGACAGGGATGATCAGCCCCAGCATTTT. Translation: CASSPRDRDDQPQHF. The V gene is TRBV4-1, the J gene TRBJ1-5, with 9 bases that match TRBD1. This CDR3 is built from 15 residues. The ends lost 4 bases at V and 5 bases at J; junction bases unmatched: 6. Germline V gene lookup returns CDR1 MGHRA and CDR2 YSYEKL.

V and J are TRBV10-3 and TRBJ2-1; D possibly matches TRBD1 or TRBD2 (5 bases each). V was pared by 2 bases and J by 7 bases, with 21 bases between. The germline V gene has CDR1 ENHRY and CDR2 SYGVKD. The CDR3 contains 17 residues. CDR3 in amino acids: CAISEGRDAPTGNEQFF. The DNA of the CDR3 is TGTGCCATCAGTGAGGGACGGGACGCCCCCACGGGGAATGAGCAGTTCTTC.

The chain couples TRBV28 to TRBJ1-1, with a weak D call TRBD1 (5 bases). Trimming took off 3 bases at V and 10 bases at J, with 24 bases between the two ends. CDR1 is MDHEN, CDR2 SYDVKM, per germline. CDR3 size: 16 residues. The CDR3 DNA reads TGTGCCAGCAGTTTCACCCTTTTCGGGGCCGATTTGATAGCTTTCTTT. Amino acid sequence: CASSFTLFGADLIAFF. The full variable domain, rest sourced from reference TRBV28 and TRBJ1-1, is DVKVTQSSRYLVKRTGEKVFLECVQDMDHENMFWYRQDPGLGLRLIYFSYDVKMKEKGDIPEGYSVSREKKERFSLILESASTNQTSMYLCASSFTLFGADLIAFFGQGTRLTVV.

The chain carries TRBV6-5 and TRBJ2-5; 7 nucleotides align to TRBD1. The J call may be mistaken, given a closer DNA end match to TRBJ2-7. Germline CDR1 is MNHEY and CDR2 is SVGAGI. CDR3 length: 13 amino acids. CDR3: CASKTGSSYEQYF. The DNA for the CDR3 is TGTGCCAGCAAGACAGGGAGCTCCTACGAGCAGTACTTC.

This chain links TRBV28 with TRBJ2-7, with 7 bases lining up with TRBD1. The CDR3 is 15 amino acids. V dropped 3 bases and J dropped 0; count of bases not matched to a gene: 5. Germline V lookup: CDR1 MDHEN, CDR2 SYDVKM. The CDR3 sequence is CASSFPGTVSYEQYF. The CDR3 bases are TGTGCCAGCAGTTTTCCCGGGACAGTCTCCTACGAGCAGTACTTC.

Notes on this clone: The same CDR3 also results from other DNA sequences found in this sample. J is TRBJ1-1 and V is TRBV27; no firm D call. Trimming shortened V by 7 bases and J by 8 bases, and 11 bases separated the two germline ends. This CDR3 region has 11 residues. The V gene's germline CDR1 is MNHEY and CDR2 SMNVEV (reference sequence). CDR3 nucleotides: TGTGCCAGCACGCGAGGAGCGGAAGCTTTCTTT. Translation gives CASTRGAEAFF.